The 16 T cell receptor beta chains presented below share a single source sample, sequenced in a study of T cells in narcolepsy. Repertoires were generated with immunoSEQ multiplex PCR, while TCRdb's copy carries only in-frame clones and drops some. The data show about 13,000 clones, with around 90% seen just once and 1.5% to 2% held by the top ten. The sequenced material came from CD45RA- memory CD4+ T cells from PBMCs. The receptors shown here come from a human donor with narcolepsy.

The V gene is TRBV30, the J gene TRBJ1-5, with 9 nucleotides matching TRBD1. Looked up from germline, CDR1 is GTSNPN and CDR2 is SVGIG (reference sequence). CDR3 length: 15 amino acids. J lost 6 bases, V lost 0 bases, and 6 bases had no gene match. The CDR3: CAWSVRTGVFQPQHF. The CDR3 DNA is TGTGCCTGGAGTGTAAGGACAGGGGTATTTCAGCCCCAGCATTTT.

V and J are TRBV7-2 and TRBJ2-7; D ambiguous. The CDR3 consists of 15 residues. CDR1 is SGHTA, CDR2 FQGNSA, per germline. V gave up 3 bases and J gave up 0 bases, with 12 bases separating them. The CDR3 spells CASSFVIGSSYEQYF. CDR3 DNA: TGTGCCAGCAGCTTCGTAATCGGTAGCTCCTACGAGCAGTACTTC.

The rearrangement links TRBV5-4 to TRBJ2-5; TRBD2 matches 13 bases. Germline V CDR1 and CDR2: SGHNT, YYREEE (reference sequence). This CDR3 spans 15 amino acids. Losses at the gene ends were 6 bases for V and 5 bases for J; bases not matched to a gene: 7. The CDR3 sequence is CASNQLAGGPETQYF. In DNA, the CDR3 is TGTGCCAGCAACCAACTAGCGGGAGGGCCGGAGACCCAGTACTTC.

The CDR3 region has the DNA TGTGCCAGTAGCCGCGCGGGCCTCAATCAGCCCCAGCATTTT. Translating gives CASSRAGLNQPQHF. The chain is built from TRBV19 and TRBJ1-5; D not certain. V shed 6 bases and J shed 3 bases, with 12 bases lying between them. The germline CDR1 and CDR2 sequences are LNHDA and SQIVND (reference sequence). The CDR3 is 14 amino acids.

This chain connects TRBV29-1 to TRBJ1-2, with 9 bases fitting TRBD1. This CDR3 spans 12 amino acids. With V trimmed by 5 bases and J by 7 bases, 5 bases remained unmatched. In germline, CDR1 is SQVTM, CDR2 ANQGSEA. CDR3 sequence: CSVNTGGSGYTF. The CDR3 nucleotides are TGCAGCGTTAATACAGGGGGCTCTGGCTACACCTTC.

The rearrangement joins TRBV5-1 to TRBJ1-3, with D hard to call. The V gene lost 7 bases and the J gene lost 0 bases, with 11 bases spanning the gap. The CDR3 is 14 residues long. Germline loops: CDR1 SGHRS, CDR2 YFSETQ. DNA of the CDR3: TGCGCCAGCGGGGAGGGAGTCTCTGGAAACACCATATATTTT. Its translation: CASGEGVSGNTIYF.

The chain recombines TRBV2 with TRBJ2-1; D gene uncertain. The CDR3 runs 13 residues. Between the trimmed V and J ends, which lost 4 bases and 7 bases, there was a span of 11 bases. Germline V gene data show CDR1 as SNHLY and CDR2 as FYNNEI. Here the CDR3 reads CASSATPTNEQFF. The CDR3 coding sequence is TGTGCCAGCAGTGCTACTCCTACTAATGAGCAGTTCTTC.

The chain has TRBV5-1 and TRBJ2-3; D gene ambiguous. Germline V gives CDR1 SGHRS, CDR2 YFSETQ. The CDR3 loop spans 14 amino acids. V was clipped by 3 bases and J by 0 bases, with 8 bases between them. The CDR3 loop is CASSSTTSTDTQYF. The DNA of the CDR3 is TGCGCCAGCAGCTCCACCACTAGCACAGATACGCAGTATTTT.

This sequence joins TRBV7-9 and TRBJ2-7, with TRBD1 matching 10 bases. Trimming cost V 0 bases and J 6 bases; bases outside gene matches: 8. CDR1 is SEHNR, CDR2 FQNEAQ, per germline (reference sequence). The CDR3 extends over 16 amino acids. CDR3 nucleotide sequence: TGTGCCAGCAGCTTAGCGGTCGGGACAGGGGTGGTCGAGCAGTACTTC. Its protein product is CASSLAVGTGVVEQYF.

The chain is built from TRBV6-1 and TRBJ1-1; a weak D match, TRBD1 (5 bases). The CDR3 is made up of 11 amino acids. V lost 9 bases, J lost 6 bases, and 11 bases lay in between. The germline gives CDR1 MNHNS, CDR2 SASEGT. The DNA of the CDR3 is TGTGCCAGTAAGATAGGGGCTGAAGCTTTCTTT. Translation: CASKIGAEAFF.

The J gene is TRBJ2-5, the V gene TRBV18; 10 bases agree with TRBD2. J gave up 2 bases and V 4 bases, and 4 bases lay outside the gene matches. The CDR3 has 15 residues. Germline V gene lookup returns CDR1 KGHSH and CDR2 LQKENI. CDR3 DNA sequence: TGTGCCAGCTCACTTAGCGGGAGGACTCAAGAGACCCAGTACTTC. This encodes CASSLSGRTQETQYF.

The chain links TRBV6-1 to TRBJ2-7; possible D gene TRBD2, 5 bases. From germline, CDR1 is MNHNS and CDR2 SASEGT. The CDR3 totals 14 residues. Trimming took 5 bases from V and 3 from J, leaving 14 bases between them. The DNA for the CDR3 is TGTGCCAGCAGTCCGGGATCGGGTTTCTACGAGCAGTACTTC. Translated: CASSPGSGFYEQYF.

The J gene is TRBJ2-3, the V gene TRBV5-1; 10 bases align to TRBD2. CDR1 SGHRS and CDR2 YFSETQ come from the germline V gene. J gave up 1 base and V 6 bases, and 5 bases lay outside the gene matches. This CDR3 has 15 amino acids. CDR3: CASTPLAGGTDTQYF. As DNA, the CDR3 is TGCGCCAGCACGCCTCTAGCGGGGGGCACAGATACGCAGTATTTT.

The rearrangement uses TRBV19 and TRBJ2-6, with D uncertain. The V end was cut by 5 bases, the J end by 2 bases, with 10 bases between. Per germline, CDR1 LNHDA and CDR2 SQIVND (reference sequence). The CDR3 length is 15 residues. The CDR3 is CASSPLGAGANVLTF. CDR3 sequence (DNA): TGTGCCAGTAGTCCTCTAGGAGCTGGGGCCAACGTCCTGACTTTC.

The rearrangement links TRBV7-3 to TRBJ1-2; TRBD1 agrees at 12 bases. This CDR3 contains 16 residues. The J segment lost 8 bases and the V segment lost 4 bases, leaving 11 bases of the junction unmatched. Germline loops: CDR1 SGHTA, CDR2 FQGTGA. The CDR3 region is CASSSEPGQGAKGYTF. The CDR3 DNA sequence: TGTGCCAGCAGCTCCGAACCGGGACAGGGGGCGAAAGGCTACACCTTC. Using reference TRBV7-3 and TRBJ1-2 for the parts outside the CDR3, the full variable domain is GAGVSQTPSNKVTEKGKYVELRCDPISGHTALYWYRQSLGQGPEFLIYFQGTGAADDSGLPNDRFFAVRPEGSVSTLKIQRTERGDSAVYLCASSSEPGQGAKGYTFGSGTRLTVV.

On this clone itself: This specimen includes other DNA sequences encoding the same CDR3. V gene TRBV7-9 combines with J gene TRBJ2-5; TRBD2 agrees at 8 bases. This CDR3 comprises 14 residues. V dropped 6 bases and J dropped 4; count of bases not matched to a gene: 7. Germline V gene data show CDR1 as SEHNR and CDR2 as FQNEAQ (reference sequence). DNA for the CDR3: TGTGCCAGCAGAAGTACGGCGGGAGGAGAGACCCAGTACTTC. Its translation: CASRSTAGGETQYF.